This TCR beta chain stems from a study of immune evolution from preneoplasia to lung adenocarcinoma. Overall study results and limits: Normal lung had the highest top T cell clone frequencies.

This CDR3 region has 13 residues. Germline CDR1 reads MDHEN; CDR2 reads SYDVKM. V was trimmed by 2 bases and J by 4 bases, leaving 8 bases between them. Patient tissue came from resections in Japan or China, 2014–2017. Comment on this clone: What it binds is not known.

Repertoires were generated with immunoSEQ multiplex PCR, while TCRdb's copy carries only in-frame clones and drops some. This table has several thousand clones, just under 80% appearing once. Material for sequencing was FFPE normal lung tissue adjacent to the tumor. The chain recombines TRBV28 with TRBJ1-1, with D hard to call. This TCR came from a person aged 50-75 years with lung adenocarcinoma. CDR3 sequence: CASSLRSITEAFF. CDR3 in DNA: TGTGCCAGCAGTTTACGCAGTATCACTGAAGCTTTCTTT. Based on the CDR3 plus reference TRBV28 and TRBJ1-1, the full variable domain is DVKVTQSSRYLVKRTGEKVFLECVQDMDHENMFWYRQDPGLGLRLIYFSYDVKMKEKGDIPEGYSVSREKKERFSLILESASTNQTSMYLCASSLRSITEAFFGQGTRLTVV.